This TCR beta chain was recovered during a study of blood T cell repertoires in COVID-19. Libraries were prepared by immunoSEQ multiplex PCR; TCRdb keeps only in-frame clonotypes and omits some of them. The sample holds 40,000 to 60,000 clones, more than 80% seen once. The Seattle patients joined while their infection was active and were tracked longitudinally afterward. Trimming shortened V by 5 bases and J by 0 bases, and 20 bases separated the two germline ends. CDR1 is SEHNR, CDR2 FQNEAQ, per germline (reference sequence). The CDR3 contains 18 residues. Source material: peripheral blood. V usage is TRBV7-9 and J usage is TRBJ2-1; a possible D gene is TRBD2 (6 bases). This TCR derives from a man aged 55 to 70 with COVID-19, enrolled during active disease. The CDR3 DNA reads as TGTGCCAGCAGCCCAACCATAAAGCGGAGGGGCTCCTACAATGAGCAGTTCTTC. Protein: CASSPTIKRRGSYNEQFF.